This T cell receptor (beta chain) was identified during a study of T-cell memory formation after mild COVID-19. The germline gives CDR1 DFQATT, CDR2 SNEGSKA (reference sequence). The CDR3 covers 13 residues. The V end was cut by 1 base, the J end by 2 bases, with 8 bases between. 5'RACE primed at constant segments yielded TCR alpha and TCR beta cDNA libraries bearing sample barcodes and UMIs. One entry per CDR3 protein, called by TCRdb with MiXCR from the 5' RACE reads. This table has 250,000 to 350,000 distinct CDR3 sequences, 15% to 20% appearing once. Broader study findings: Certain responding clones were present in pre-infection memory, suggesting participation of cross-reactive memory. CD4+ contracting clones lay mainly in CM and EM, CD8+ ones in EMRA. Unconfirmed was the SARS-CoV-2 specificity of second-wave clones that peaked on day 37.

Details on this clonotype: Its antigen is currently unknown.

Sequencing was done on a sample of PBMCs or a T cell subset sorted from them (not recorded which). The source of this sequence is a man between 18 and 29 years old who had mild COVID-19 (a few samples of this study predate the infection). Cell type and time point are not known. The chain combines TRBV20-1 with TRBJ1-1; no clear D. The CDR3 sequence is CSARGVVNTEAFF. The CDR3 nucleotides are TGCAGTGCTAGAGGGGTGGTTAACACTGAAGCTTTCTTT.